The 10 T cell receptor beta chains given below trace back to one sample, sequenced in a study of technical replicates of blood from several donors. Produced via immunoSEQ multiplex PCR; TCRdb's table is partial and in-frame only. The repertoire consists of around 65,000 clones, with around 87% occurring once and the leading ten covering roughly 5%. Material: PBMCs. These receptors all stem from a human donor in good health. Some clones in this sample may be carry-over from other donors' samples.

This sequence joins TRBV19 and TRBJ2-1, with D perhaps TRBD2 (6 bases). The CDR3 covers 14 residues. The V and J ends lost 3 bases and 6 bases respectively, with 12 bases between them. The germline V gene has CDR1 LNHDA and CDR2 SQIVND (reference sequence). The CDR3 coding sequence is TGTGCCAGTAGTATTGTAGGGACTTTCAATGAGCAGTTCTTC. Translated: CASSIVGTFNEQFF.

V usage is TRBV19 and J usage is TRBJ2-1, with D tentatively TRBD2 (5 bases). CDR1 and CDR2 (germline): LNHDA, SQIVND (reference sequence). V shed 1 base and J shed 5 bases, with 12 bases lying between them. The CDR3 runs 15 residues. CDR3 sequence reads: CASSIVSRLNNEQFF. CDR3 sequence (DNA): TGTGCCAGTAGTATAGTATCCCGACTAAACAATGAGCAGTTCTTC.

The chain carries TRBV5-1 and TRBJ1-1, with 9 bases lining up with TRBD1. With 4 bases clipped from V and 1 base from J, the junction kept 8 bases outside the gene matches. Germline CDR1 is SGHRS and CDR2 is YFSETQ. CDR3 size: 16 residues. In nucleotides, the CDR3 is TGCGCCAGCAGCGTAACAGGGGGCAAGGAGAACACTGAAGCTTTCTTT. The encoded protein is CASSVTGGKENTEAFF.

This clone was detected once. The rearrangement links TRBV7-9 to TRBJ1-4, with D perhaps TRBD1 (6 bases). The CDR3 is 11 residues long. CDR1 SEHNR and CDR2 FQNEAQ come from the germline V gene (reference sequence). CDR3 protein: CGAGENEKLFF. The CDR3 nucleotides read TGTGGTGCAGGGGAAAATGAAAAACTGTTTTTT.

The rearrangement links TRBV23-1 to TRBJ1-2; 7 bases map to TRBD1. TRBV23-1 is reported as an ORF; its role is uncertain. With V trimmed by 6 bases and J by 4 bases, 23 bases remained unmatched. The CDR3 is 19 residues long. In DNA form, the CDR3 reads TGCGCCAGCAGCCCCGCCCCGTATGACAGGGACGTGAATAGCTATGGCTACACCTTC. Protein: CASSPAPYDRDVNSYGYTF.

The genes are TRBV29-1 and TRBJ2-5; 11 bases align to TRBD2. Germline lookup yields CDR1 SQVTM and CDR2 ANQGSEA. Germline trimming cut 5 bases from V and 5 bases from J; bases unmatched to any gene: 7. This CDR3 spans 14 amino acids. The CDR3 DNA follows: TGCAGCGTTAATGGACTAGCGGGTTCCGAGACCCAGTACTTC. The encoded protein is CSVNGLAGSETQYF.

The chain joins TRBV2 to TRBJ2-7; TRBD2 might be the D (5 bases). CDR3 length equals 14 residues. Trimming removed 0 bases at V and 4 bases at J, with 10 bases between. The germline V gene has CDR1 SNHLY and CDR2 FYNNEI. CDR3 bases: TGTGCCAGCAGTGAAGCGCTTCGGGGATACGAGCAGTACTTC. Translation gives CASSEALRGYEQYF.

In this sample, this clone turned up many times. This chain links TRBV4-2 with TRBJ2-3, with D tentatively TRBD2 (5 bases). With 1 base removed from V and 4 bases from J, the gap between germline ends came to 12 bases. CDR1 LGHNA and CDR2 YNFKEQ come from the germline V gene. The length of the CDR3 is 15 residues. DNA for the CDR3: TGTGCCAGCAGCCAAGCCGGGGAACCCTCAGATACGCAGTATTTT. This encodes CASSQAGEPSDTQYF.

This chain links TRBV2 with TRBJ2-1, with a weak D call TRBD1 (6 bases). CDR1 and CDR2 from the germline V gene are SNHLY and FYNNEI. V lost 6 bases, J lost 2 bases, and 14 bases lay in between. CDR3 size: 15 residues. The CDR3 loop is CASRTTGQTYNEQFF. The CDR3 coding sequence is TGTGCCAGCAGAACGACCGGACAGACCTACAATGAGCAGTTCTTC.

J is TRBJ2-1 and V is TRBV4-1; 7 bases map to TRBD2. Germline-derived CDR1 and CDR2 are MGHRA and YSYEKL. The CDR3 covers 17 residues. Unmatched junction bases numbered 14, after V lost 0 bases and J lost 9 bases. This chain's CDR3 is CASSQDFQRAGYGEQFF. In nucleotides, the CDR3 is TGCGCCAGCAGCCAAGATTTTCAGCGAGCGGGATATGGTGAGCAGTTCTTC.